This T cell receptor beta chain was found in a study of blood T cell repertoires in COVID-19. The CDR3 runs 22 residues. Original data processing: Quantification of nucleated cells was approximated via reference gene primer amplification. Some clones are missing from TCRdb's copy, which holds only in-frame ones; the method was immunoSEQ multiplex PCR. Clone size and V and J calls were adopted from that table, with D and trimming inferred from the DNA. Of some 190,000 clones listed, about 88% are singletons. A few counts support this clone. The V gene is TRBV21-1, the J gene TRBJ2-7; TRBD1 reflects the table's D call only, with no check against the DNA. TRBV21-1 is a listed pseudogene. This sequence originates from a woman in her 40s who had recovered from COVID-19. The sequencing input was peripheral blood. The CDR3 DNA is TGTGCCAGCAGCAAAGAACGCCCCCTACAGGGGCCGGATCCTCTTAGCTCCTACGAGCAGTACTTC. Its translation is CASSKERPLQGPDPLSSYEQYF.